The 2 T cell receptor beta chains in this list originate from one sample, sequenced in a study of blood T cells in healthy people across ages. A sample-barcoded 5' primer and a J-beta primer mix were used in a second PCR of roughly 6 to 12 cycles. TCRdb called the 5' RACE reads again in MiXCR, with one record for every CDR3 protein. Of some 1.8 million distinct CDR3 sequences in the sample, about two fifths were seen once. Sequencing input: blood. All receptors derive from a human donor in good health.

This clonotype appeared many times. CDR3 nucleotide sequence: TGCAGTGCCCGGACAGGGACGGAGACCCAGTACTTC. Amino acids: CSARTGTETQYF. The chain joins TRBV20-1 to TRBJ2-5; 8 bases are a match to TRBD1. From germline, CDR1 is DFQATT and CDR2 SNEGSKA (reference sequence). With 6 bases clipped from V and 5 bases from J, the junction kept 5 bases outside the gene matches. The CDR3 is 12 amino acids.

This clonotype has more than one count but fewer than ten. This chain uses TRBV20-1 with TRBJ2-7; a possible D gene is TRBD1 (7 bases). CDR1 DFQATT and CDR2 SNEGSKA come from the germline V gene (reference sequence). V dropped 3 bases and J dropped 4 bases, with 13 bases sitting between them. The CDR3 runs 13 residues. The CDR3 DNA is TGCAGTGCTAGTGTTCCAGGGGGGTACGAGCAGTACTTC. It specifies CSASVPGGYEQYF.